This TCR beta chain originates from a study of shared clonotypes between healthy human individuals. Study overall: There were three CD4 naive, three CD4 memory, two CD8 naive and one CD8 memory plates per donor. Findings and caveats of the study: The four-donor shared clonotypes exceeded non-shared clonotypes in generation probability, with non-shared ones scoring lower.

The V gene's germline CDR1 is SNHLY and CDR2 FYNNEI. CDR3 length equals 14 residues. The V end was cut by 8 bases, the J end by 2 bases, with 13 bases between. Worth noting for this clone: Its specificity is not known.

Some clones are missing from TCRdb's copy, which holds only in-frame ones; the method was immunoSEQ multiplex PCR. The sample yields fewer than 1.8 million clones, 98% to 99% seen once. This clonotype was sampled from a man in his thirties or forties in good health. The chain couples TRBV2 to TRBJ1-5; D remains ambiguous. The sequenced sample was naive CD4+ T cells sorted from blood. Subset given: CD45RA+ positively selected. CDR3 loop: CASVAGQGNQPQHF. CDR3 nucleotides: TGTGCCAGCGTGGCAGGTCAAGGCAATCAGCCCCAGCATTTT.